Listed below are T cell receptor beta chains from one sample, sequenced in a study of control samples from healthy donors and cancer patients. Data came from immunoSEQ multiplex PCR; TCRdb stores just in-frame clones and leaves some out. The table has some 410,000 clones, 80% to 95% seen once. The sequencing sample was made of PBMCs. The receptors come from a man between 35 and 55 years old with head and neck cancer. Each CDR3 is given with its conserved first and last residue. Fields, in order: J gene, clone size, V gene, D gene, CDR3 protein, CDR3 DNA. The D gene is left open where the match is weak. Rows give clone size only sometimes, using once, few, many, or a class for an expanded clone.

J gene: TRBJ2-5; clone size: .; V gene: TRBV6-5; D gene: .; CDR3 protein: CASSQGTGTTETQYF; CDR3 DNA: TGTGCCAGCAGCCAAGGCACAGGGACGACGGAGACCCAGTACTTC
J gene: TRBJ1-4; clone size: .; V gene: TRBV27; D gene: TRBD1; CDR3 protein: CATSQGGRVEKLFF; CDR3 DNA: TGTGCCACCTCCCAGGGGGGAAGAGTTGAAAAACTGTTTTTT
J gene: TRBJ1-2; clone size: .; V gene: TRBV28; D gene: .; CDR3 protein: CASSFGVFSYTF; CDR3 DNA: TGTGCCAGCAGTTTTGGGGTCTTTAGCTACACCTTC
J gene: TRBJ1-2; clone size: .; V gene: TRBV5-6; D gene: .; CDR3 protein: CASSYPGGDNYGYTF; CDR3 DNA: TGTGCCAGCAGCTACCCTGGGGGGGACAACTATGGCTACACCTTC
J gene: TRBJ1-2; clone size: .; V gene: TRBV11-2; D gene: .; CDR3 protein: CASSLNDYGYTF; CDR3 DNA: TGTGCCAGCAGCTTAAATGACTATGGCTACACCTTC
J gene: TRBJ2-2; clone size: .; V gene: TRBV7-2; D gene: .; CDR3 protein: CASSLGRDTGELFF; CDR3 DNA: TGTGCCAGCAGCTTAGGGCGCGACACCGGGGAGCTGTTTTTT
J gene: TRBJ1-3; clone size: .; V gene: TRBV6-6; D gene: .; CDR3 protein: CASSRTASGNTIYF; CDR3 DNA: TGTGCCAGCAGTAGGACAGCCTCTGGAAACACCATATATTTT
J gene: TRBJ2-7; clone size: .; V gene: TRBV21-1; D gene: .; CDR3 protein: CASSAKRECYEQYF; CDR3 DNA: TGTGCCAGCAGCGCAAAGCGGGAGTGCTACGAGCAGTACTTC
J gene: TRBJ2-3; clone size: .; V gene: TRBV4-2; D gene: .; CDR3 protein: CASSPRQVADTQYF; CDR3 DNA: TGTGCCAGCAGCCCCCGACAGGTGGCAGATACGCAGTATTTT
J gene: TRBJ1-6; clone size: .; V gene: TRBV11-2; D gene: TRBD1; CDR3 protein: CASSLDGQAALHF; CDR3 DNA: TGTGCCAGCAGCTTAGATGGACAGGCGGCCCTCCACTTT
J gene: TRBJ1-5; clone size: few; V gene: TRBV6-2/TRBV6-3; D gene: TRBD1; CDR3 protein: CASNPGQGGYQPQHF; CDR3 DNA: TGTGCCAGCAACCCTGGACAGGGAGGCTATCAGCCCCAGCATTTT
J gene: TRBJ2-1; clone size: .; V gene: TRBV27; D gene: .; CDR3 protein: CASSLRGVAILNNEQFF; CDR3 DNA: TGTGCCAGCAGTTTACGCGGGGTGGCGATCCTCAACAATGAGCAGTTCTTC
J gene: TRBJ2-3; clone size: .; V gene: TRBV2; D gene: TRBD2; CDR3 protein: CASRKTTSGSADTQYF; CDR3 DNA: TGTGCCAGCAGGAAGACGACTAGCGGGAGCGCAGATACGCAGTATTTT
J gene: TRBJ2-2; clone size: .; V gene: TRBV15; D gene: .; CDR3 protein: CATKGGSFPGELFF; CDR3 DNA: TGTGCCACCAAAGGGGGATCCTTTCCCGGGGAGCTGTTTTTT
J gene: TRBJ1-2; clone size: .; V gene: TRBV19; D gene: .; CDR3 protein: CASSIVGVDYGYTF; CDR3 DNA: TGTGCCAGTAGTATCGTTGGGGTGGACTATGGCTACACCTTC
J gene: TRBJ2-2; clone size: .; V gene: TRBV7-9; D gene: .; CDR3 protein: CASSTGAGELFF; CDR3 DNA: TGTGCCAGCAGTACGGGGGCCGGGGAGCTGTTTTTT
J gene: TRBJ1-6; clone size: .; V gene: TRBV3-1/TRBV3-2; D gene: TRBD1; CDR3 protein: CASSPLTTGRNSPLHF; CDR3 DNA: TGTGCCAGCAGCCCACTTACGACAGGGAGAAATTCACCCCTCCACTTT
J gene: TRBJ2-7; clone size: .; V gene: TRBV28; D gene: .; CDR3 protein: CASSPYTGIPYEQYF; CDR3 DNA: TGTGCCAGCAGTCCCTATACAGGGATCCCCTACGAGCAGTACTTC
J gene: TRBJ1-4; clone size: once; V gene: TRBV6-1; D gene: TRBD1; CDR3 protein: CASTTGGEKLFF; CDR3 DNA: TGTGCCAGCACAACAGGGGGCGAAAAACTGTTTTTT
J gene: TRBJ2-3; clone size: .; V gene: TRBV10-2; D gene: .; CDR3 protein: CASSEPSGPDTQYF; CDR3 DNA: TGCGCCAGCAGTGAGCCTTCGGGGCCAGATACGCAGTATTTT
J gene: TRBJ1-2; clone size: .; V gene: TRBV19; D gene: .; CDR3 protein: CASSPPRQGNGYTF; CDR3 DNA: TGTGCCAGTAGCCCCCCCCGGCAGGGCAATGGCTACACCTTC
J gene: TRBJ1-1; clone size: few; V gene: TRBV27; D gene: TRBD1; CDR3 protein: CASSLDPTGMNTEAFF; CDR3 DNA: TGTGCCAGCAGTTTAGATCCGACAGGGATGAACACTGAAGCTTTCTTT
J gene: TRBJ2-4; clone size: .; V gene: TRBV4-1; D gene: TRBD2; CDR3 protein: CASSSSGRGENIQYF; CDR3 DNA: TGCGCCAGCAGCTCGAGCGGGAGGGGAGAAAACATTCAGTACTTC
J gene: TRBJ1-1; clone size: once; V gene: TRBV19; D gene: .; CDR3 protein: CASSMSLWYTEAFF; CDR3 DNA: TGTGCCAGTAGTATGAGTTTATGGTACACTGAAGCTTTCTTT
J gene: TRBJ1-5; clone size: once; V gene: TRBV9; D gene: .; CDR3 protein: CASSVNSDGPGQPQHF; CDR3 DNA: TGTGCCAGCAGCGTCAATTCGGACGGGCCCGGTCAGCCCCAGCATTTT
J gene: TRBJ1-2; clone size: .; V gene: TRBV6-5; D gene: .; CDR3 protein: CASKTGGSGYTF; CDR3 DNA: TGTGCCAGCAAAACGGGGGGGTCTGGCTACACCTTC
J gene: TRBJ2-5; clone size: .; V gene: TRBV5-5; D gene: .; CDR3 protein: CASSSGTQETQYF; CDR3 DNA: TGTGCCAGCAGCTCCGGGACCCAAGAGACCCAGTACTTC
J gene: TRBJ2-7; clone size: .; V gene: TRBV7-9; D gene: TRBD2; CDR3 protein: CASSLYSGRTHREQYF; CDR3 DNA: TGTGCCAGCAGCTTATATAGCGGGAGGACCCACCGCGAGCAGTACTTC
J gene: TRBJ1-4; clone size: .; V gene: TRBV7-9; D gene: TRBD1; CDR3 protein: CASSPGGTGGGEKLFF; CDR3 DNA: TGTGCCAGCAGCCCAGGGGGGACAGGGGGTGGTGAAAAACTGTTTTTT
J gene: TRBJ1-2; clone size: once; V gene: TRBV2; D gene: TRBD1; CDR3 protein: CAPSRDSYGYTF; CDR3 DNA: TGTGCCCCATCGCGGGACAGCTATGGCTACACCTTC
J gene: TRBJ1-1; clone size: .; V gene: TRBV5-1; D gene: TRBD1; CDR3 protein: CASSLTGPMNTEAFF; CDR3 DNA: TGCGCCAGCAGCCTGACAGGGCCCATGAACACTGAAGCTTTCTTT
J gene: TRBJ2-5; clone size: .; V gene: TRBV29-1; D gene: TRBD2; CDR3 protein: CSAGGGGQETQYF; CDR3 DNA: TGCAGCGCTGGGGGCGGGGGGCAAGAGACCCAGTACTTC
J gene: TRBJ2-5; clone size: .; V gene: TRBV6-1; D gene: .; CDR3 protein: CASSESSGQETQYF; CDR3 DNA: TGTGCCAGCAGTGAGTCGAGCGGCCAAGAGACCCAGTACTTC
J gene: TRBJ2-3; clone size: .; V gene: TRBV30; D gene: .; CDR3 protein: CAFGDAPADTQYF; CDR3 DNA: TGTGCCTTTGGGGACGCCCCGGCAGATACGCAGTATTTT
J gene: TRBJ1-3; clone size: .; V gene: TRBV5-1; D gene: .; CDR3 protein: CASSLGWTSGNTIYF; CDR3 DNA: TGCGCCAGCAGCTTGGGGTGGACCTCTGGAAACACCATATATTTT
J gene: TRBJ2-7; clone size: .; V gene: TRBV15; D gene: TRBD2; CDR3 protein: CATSREGLAGGYYEQYF; CDR3 DNA: TGTGCCACCAGCAGGGAAGGCCTAGCGGGGGGGTACTACGAGCAGTACTTC
J gene: TRBJ2-7; clone size: .; V gene: TRBV18; D gene: TRBD1; CDR3 protein: CASVPGTGVPYEQYF; CDR3 DNA: TGTGCCAGCGTCCCCGGGACAGGGGTTCCCTACGAGCAGTACTTC
J gene: TRBJ2-2; clone size: .; V gene: TRBV7-9; D gene: TRBD1; CDR3 protein: CASSSWDRGQTGELFF; CDR3 DNA: TGTGCCAGCAGCTCATGGGACAGGGGGCAAACCGGGGAGCTGTTTTTT
J gene: TRBJ1-1; clone size: .; V gene: TRBV5-1; D gene: .; CDR3 protein: CASSSGSLNTEAFF; CDR3 DNA: TGCGCCAGCAGTTCAGGGTCCCTGAACACTGAAGCTTTCTTT
J gene: TRBJ2-3; clone size: .; V gene: TRBV6-2/TRBV6-3; D gene: .; CDR3 protein: CASSSLGAYSTDTQYF; CDR3 DNA: TGTGCCAGCAGTTCGCTAGGAGCTTACTCCACAGATACGCAGTATTTT
J gene: TRBJ1-6; clone size: .; V gene: TRBV4-1; D gene: .; CDR3 protein: CASSQEGLNNSPLHF; CDR3 DNA: TGCGCCAGCAGCCAAGAAGGCTTAAATAATTCACCCCTCCACTTT
J gene: TRBJ2-7; clone size: .; V gene: TRBV6-5; D gene: .; CDR3 protein: CASSYSIRGSPYEQYF; CDR3 DNA: TGTGCCAGCAGTTACTCGATAAGGGGGTCCCCCTACGAGCAGTACTTC
J gene: TRBJ1-6; clone size: .; V gene: TRBV7-8; D gene: TRBD1; CDR3 protein: CASSPNTQGAGSPLHF; CDR3 DNA: TGTGCCAGCAGCCCAAACACACAGGGGGCCGGGTCACCCCTCCACTTT
J gene: TRBJ2-4; clone size: once; V gene: TRBV19; D gene: .; CDR3 protein: CASSEQGAKNIQYF; CDR3 DNA: TGTGCCAGTAGTGAACAGGGAGCCAAAAACATTCAGTACTTC
J gene: TRBJ2-7; clone size: .; V gene: TRBV6-1; D gene: .; CDR3 protein: CASSESMFHEQYF; CDR3 DNA: TGTGCCAGCAGTGAGTCGATGTTCCACGAGCAGTACTTC
J gene: TRBJ2-1; clone size: .; V gene: TRBV6-2/TRBV6-3; D gene: TRBD2; CDR3 protein: CASSPPGLALGHEQFF; CDR3 DNA: TGTGCCAGCAGTCCCCCGGGACTAGCACTAGGGCATGAGCAGTTCTTC
J gene: TRBJ1-1; clone size: .; V gene: TRBV28; D gene: .; CDR3 protein: CASSSRPGGTEAFF; CDR3 DNA: TGTGCCAGCAGTTCCCGACCGGGCGGCACTGAAGCTTTCTTT
J gene: TRBJ2-3; clone size: .; V gene: TRBV28; D gene: TRBD2; CDR3 protein: CASSSLTSGRSDTQYF; CDR3 DNA: TGTGCCAGCAGTTCACTGACTAGCGGGAGGTCTGATACGCAGTATTTT
J gene: TRBJ2-1; clone size: .; V gene: TRBV5-1; D gene: .; CDR3 protein: CASSLAGEEQFF; CDR3 DNA: TGCGCCAGCAGCTTGGCCGGGGAGGAGCAGTTCTTC
J gene: TRBJ2-2; clone size: .; V gene: TRBV2; D gene: .; CDR3 protein: CASSEEQGGTGELFF; CDR3 DNA: TGTGCCAGCAGTGAAGAACAGGGGGGGACCGGGGAGCTGTTTTTT
J gene: TRBJ2-3; clone size: .; V gene: TRBV19; D gene: .; CDR3 protein: CASSLGELNTQYF; CDR3 DNA: TGTGCCAGTAGTCTCGGGGAGTTGAATACGCAGTATTTT
J gene: TRBJ1-1; clone size: .; V gene: TRBV29-1; D gene: .; CDR3 protein: CSVRLRPNTEAFF; CDR3 DNA: TGCAGCGTTAGGTTAAGGCCGAACACTGAAGCTTTCTTT
J gene: TRBJ2-7; clone size: .; V gene: TRBV25-1; D gene: .; CDR3 protein: CASSDSSSYEQYF; CDR3 DNA: TGTGCCAGCAGTGACAGTTCTTCCTACGAGCAGTACTTC
J gene: TRBJ2-3; clone size: .; V gene: TRBV5-1; D gene: .; CDR3 protein: CASSTLPGDTQYF; CDR3 DNA: TGCGCCAGCAGCACCCTCCCCGGGGATACGCAGTATTTT
J gene: TRBJ2-7; clone size: .; V gene: TRBV14; D gene: .; CDR3 protein: CASSQDLGQALPEQYF; CDR3 DNA: TGTGCCAGCAGCCAAGATCTCGGTCAAGCCTTACCCGAGCAGTACTTC
J gene: TRBJ2-6; clone size: .; V gene: TRBV5-1; D gene: .; CDR3 protein: CASTGGDRLISGANVLTF; CDR3 DNA: TGCGCCAGCACCGGGGGGGACAGGCTTATCTCTGGGGCCAACGTCCTGACTTTC
J gene: TRBJ2-2; clone size: .; V gene: TRBV19; D gene: TRBD2; CDR3 protein: CASSNSRLAGDSMPPGELFF; CDR3 DNA: TGTGCCAGTAGTAACTCCCGACTAGCGGGAGATAGTATGCCCCCCGGGGAGCTGTTTTTT
J gene: TRBJ2-7; clone size: few; V gene: TRBV7-9; D gene: .; CDR3 protein: CASSLQGSSYEQYF; CDR3 DNA: TGTGCCAGCAGCCTACAGGGTTCTAGCTACGAGCAGTACTTC
J gene: TRBJ2-5; clone size: .; V gene: TRBV5-5; D gene: TRBD1; CDR3 protein: CASSNGDRGARETQYF; CDR3 DNA: TGTGCCAGCAGCAACGGGGACAGGGGAGCTCGAGAGACCCAGTACTTC